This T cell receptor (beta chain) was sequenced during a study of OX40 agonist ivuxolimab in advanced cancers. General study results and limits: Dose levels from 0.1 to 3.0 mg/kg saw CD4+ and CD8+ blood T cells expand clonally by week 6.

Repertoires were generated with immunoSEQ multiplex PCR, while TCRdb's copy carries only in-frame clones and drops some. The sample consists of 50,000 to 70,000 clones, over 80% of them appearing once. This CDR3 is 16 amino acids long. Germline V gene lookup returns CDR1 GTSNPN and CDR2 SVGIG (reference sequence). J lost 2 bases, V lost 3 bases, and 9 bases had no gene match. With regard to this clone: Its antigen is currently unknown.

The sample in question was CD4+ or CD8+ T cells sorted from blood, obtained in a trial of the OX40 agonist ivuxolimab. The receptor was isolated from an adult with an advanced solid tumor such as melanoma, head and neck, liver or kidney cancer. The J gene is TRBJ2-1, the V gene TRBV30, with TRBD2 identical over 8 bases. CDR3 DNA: TGTGCCTGGAGCCTGAAGGAGCGGGGGACCTACAATGAGCAGTTCTTC. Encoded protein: CAWSLKERGTYNEQFF.